This TCR beta chain was obtained from a study of neurological immune-mediated disorders. With 4 bases clipped from V and 2 bases from J, the junction kept 6 bases outside the gene matches. The CDR3 loop spans 15 amino acids. The germline V gene encodes CDR1 SGHRS and CDR2 YFSETQ. With 10-nucleotide random UMIs included, cDNA was synthesized by 5'RACE. Via MiXCR, TCRdb re-called the 5' RACE reads, giving one row per CDR3 protein. Among tens of thousands of distinct CDR3 sequences listed, 3% to 4% were seen once. Overall study results and limits: The study phylogenetically grouped the repertoires of 18 of 34 multiple sclerosis patients into one related-CDR3 cluster, a possible signature. Subjects shared no identical expanded-clone CDR3 amino acid sequences, suggesting private TCR-beta repertoires in all groups.

PBMCs stored at -80 C, numbering 2 million, were the origin of the unsorted libraries. At least ten counts were recorded for this clonotype. Antigen unknown. Input material: PBMCs. The V gene is TRBV5-1, the J gene TRBJ2-5, with TRBD1 matching 9 bases. This TCR came from a woman aged 45 to 65 with multiple sclerosis. As DNA, the CDR3 is TGCGCCAGCAGCCCGGCACAGGGGGCGCAAGAGACCCAGTACTTC. Translation: CASSPAQGAQETQYF. The complete variable domain, with remaining parts taken from reference TRBV5-1 and TRBJ2-5, reads KAGVTQTPRYLIKTRGQQVTLSCSPISGHRSVSWYQQTPGQGLQFLFEYFSETQRNKGNFPGRFSGRQFSNSRSEMNVSTLELGDSALYLCASSPAQGAQETQYFGPGTRLLVL.